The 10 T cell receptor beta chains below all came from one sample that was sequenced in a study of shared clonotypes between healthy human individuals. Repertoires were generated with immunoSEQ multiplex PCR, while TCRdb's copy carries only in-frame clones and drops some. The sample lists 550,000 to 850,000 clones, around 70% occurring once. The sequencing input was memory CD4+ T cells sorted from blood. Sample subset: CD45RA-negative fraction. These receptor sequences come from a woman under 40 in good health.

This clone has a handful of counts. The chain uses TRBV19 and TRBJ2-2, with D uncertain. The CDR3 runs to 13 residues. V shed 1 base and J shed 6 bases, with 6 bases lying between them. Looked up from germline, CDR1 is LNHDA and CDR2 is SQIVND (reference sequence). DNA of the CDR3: TGTGCCAGTAGTATAGGATACGCCGGGGAGCTGTTTTTT. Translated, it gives CASSIGYAGELFF. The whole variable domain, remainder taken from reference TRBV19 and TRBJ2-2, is DGGITQSPKYLFRKEGQNVTLSCEQNLNHDAMYWYRQDPGQGLRLIYYSQIVNDFQKGDIAEGYSVSREKKESFPLTVTSAQKNPTAFYLCASSIGYAGELFFGEGSRLTVL.

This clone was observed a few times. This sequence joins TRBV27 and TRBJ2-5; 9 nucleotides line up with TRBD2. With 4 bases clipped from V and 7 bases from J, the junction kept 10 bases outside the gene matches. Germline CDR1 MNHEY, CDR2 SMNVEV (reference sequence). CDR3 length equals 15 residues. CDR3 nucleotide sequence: TGTGCCAGCAGTTCCACTCTAGCGGGAATCGGGACCCAGTACTTC. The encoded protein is CASSSTLAGIGTQYF.

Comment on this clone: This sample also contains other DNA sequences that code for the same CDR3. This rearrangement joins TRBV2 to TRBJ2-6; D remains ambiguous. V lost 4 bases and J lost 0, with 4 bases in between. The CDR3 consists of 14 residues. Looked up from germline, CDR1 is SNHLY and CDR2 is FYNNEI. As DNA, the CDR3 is TGTGCCAGCAGTGTGCGCTCTGGGGCCAACGTCCTGACTTTC. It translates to CASSVRSGANVLTF.

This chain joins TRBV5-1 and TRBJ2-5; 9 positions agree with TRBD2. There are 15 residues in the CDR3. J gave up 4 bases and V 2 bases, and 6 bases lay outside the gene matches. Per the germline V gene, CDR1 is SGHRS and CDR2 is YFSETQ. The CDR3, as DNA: TGCGCCAGCAGCTTTAGCGGGAGTATAGGAGAGACCCAGTACTTC. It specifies CASSFSGSIGETQYF.

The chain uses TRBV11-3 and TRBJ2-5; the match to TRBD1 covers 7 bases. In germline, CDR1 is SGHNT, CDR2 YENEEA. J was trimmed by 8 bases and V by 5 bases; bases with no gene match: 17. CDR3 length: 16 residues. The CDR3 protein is CASSQNQGQKVTTQYF. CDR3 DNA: TGTGCCAGCAGCCAAAACCAGGGACAGAAAGTTACCACCCAGTACTTC.

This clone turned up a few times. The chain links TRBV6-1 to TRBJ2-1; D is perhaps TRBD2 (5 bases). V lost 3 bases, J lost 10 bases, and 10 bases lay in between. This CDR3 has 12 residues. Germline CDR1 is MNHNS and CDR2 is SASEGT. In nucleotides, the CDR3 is TGTGCCAGCAGTGATTGGCGGGTAGAGCAGTTCTTC. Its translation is CASSDWRVEQFF.

In DNA form, the CDR3 reads TGTGCCAGCTCACTCTCCTCGACAGGGATCTTTGAAGCTTTCTTT. This translates into CASSLSSTGIFEAFF. V and J are TRBV18 and TRBJ1-1, with 7 nucleotides matching TRBD1. Trimming took 4 bases from V and 7 from J; bases not matched to a gene: 12. The CDR3 is 15 amino acids. Germline V gene lookup returns CDR1 KGHSH and CDR2 LQKENI. Supplemented by reference TRBV18 and TRBJ1-1, the full variable domain reads NAGVMQNPRHLVRRRGQEARLRCSPMKGHSHVYWYRQLPEEGLKFMVYLQKENIIDESGMPKERFSAEFPKEGPSILRIQQVVRGDSAAYFCASSLSSTGIFEAFFGQGTRLTVV.

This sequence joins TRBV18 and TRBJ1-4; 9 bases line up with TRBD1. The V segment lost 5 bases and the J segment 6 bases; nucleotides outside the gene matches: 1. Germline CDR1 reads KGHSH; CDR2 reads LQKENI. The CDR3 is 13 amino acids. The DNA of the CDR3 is TGTGCCAGCTCAGGGGACAGGGATGAAAAACTGTTTTTT. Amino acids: CASSGDRDEKLFF.

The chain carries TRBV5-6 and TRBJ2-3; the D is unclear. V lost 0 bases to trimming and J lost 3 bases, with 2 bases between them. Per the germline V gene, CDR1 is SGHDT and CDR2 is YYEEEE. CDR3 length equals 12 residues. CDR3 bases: TGTGCCAGCAGCTTGGAAACAGATACGCAGTATTTT. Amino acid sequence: CASSLETDTQYF. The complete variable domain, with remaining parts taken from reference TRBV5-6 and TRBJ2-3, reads DAGVTQSPTHLIKTRGQQVTLRCSPKSGHDTVSWYQQALGQGPQFIFQYYEEEERQRGNFPDRFSGHQFPNYSSELNVNALLLGDSALYLCASSLETDTQYFGPGTRLTVL.

The CDR3 DNA follows: TGTGCCAGCAGCTCGGGACCGGCGGGCTACACCTTC. Translation: CASSSGPAGYTF. This chain connects TRBV11-2 to TRBJ1-2, with D possibly being TRBD1 (5 bases). The CDR3 runs to 12 residues. Trimming cost V 4 bases and J 8 bases, with 11 bases left between them. CDR1 and CDR2 (germline): SGHAT, FQNNGV.